The 19 T cell receptor beta chains presented below share a single source sample, sequenced in a study of cytomegalovirus exposure and HLA in healthy donors. Method: immunoSEQ multiplex PCR; TCRdb's copy keeps in-frame clones and lacks some. The profile shows 78,000 or so clones, around 96% of them singletons. Material: PBMCs. All receptors come from a man aged 18 to 29 in good health and CMV-seropositive.

V is TRBV9 and J is TRBJ1-2, with 7 bases fitting TRBD1. CDR1 is SGDLS, CDR2 YYNGEE, per germline. The CDR3 has 14 residues. With V trimmed by 3 bases and J by 3 bases, 5 bases remained unmatched. The CDR3 spells CASSDDRVDYGYTF. CDR3 DNA: TGTGCCAGCAGCGACGACAGGGTAGACTATGGCTACACCTTC. Filled out from reference TRBV9 and TRBJ1-2, the complete variable domain reads DSGVTQTPKHLITATGQRVTLRCSPRSGDLSVYWYQQSLDQGLQFLIQYYNGEERAKGNILERFSAQQFPDLHSELNLSSLELGDSALYFCASSDDRVDYGYTFGSGTRLTVV.

This rearrangement joins TRBV28 to TRBJ2-5, with D possibly being TRBD1 (5 bases). The CDR3 is 14 amino acids. Per germline, CDR1 MDHEN and CDR2 SYDVKM. Trimming pared 7 bases from V and 1 base from J, leaving 13 bases between. The CDR3: CASTPGQLQETQYF. CDR3 coding DNA: TGTGCCAGCACCCCCGGACAACTCCAAGAGACCCAGTACTTC.

The genes are TRBV2 and TRBJ2-1; 8 bases are shared with TRBD2. After removal of 3 bases from V and 8 bases from J, the junction contained 12 bases not matched to a gene. The CDR3 loop spans 16 amino acids. The germline CDR1 and CDR2 sequences are SNHLY and FYNNEI. This CDR3 reads CASSDQKRELVYEQFF. For the CDR3, the DNA is TGTGCCAGCAGTGATCAAAAGCGGGAGCTAGTTTATGAGCAGTTCTTC.

The chain employs TRBV2 and TRBJ1-5; D is unresolved. Germline V lookup: CDR1 SNHLY, CDR2 FYNNEI. This CDR3 has 12 amino acids. V was trimmed by 3 bases and J by 5 bases, leaving 5 bases between them. CDR3 bases: TGTGCCAGCAGTGACATTTATCAGCCCCAGCATTTT. Its translation is CASSDIYQPQHF.

V usage is TRBV4-1 and J usage is TRBJ2-2, with 7 bases matching TRBD1. Germline trimming cut 6 bases from V and 7 bases from J; bases unmatched to any gene: 8. Germline CDR1 is MGHRA and CDR2 is YSYEKL. The CDR3 extends over 14 amino acids. DNA of the CDR3: TGCGCCAGCAGGAGACAGGGAGCAGGCGGGGAGCTGTTTTTT. Amino acids: CASRRQGAGGELFF.

The chain has TRBV5-4 and TRBJ2-1, with 11 bases matching TRBD2. The germline V gene encodes CDR1 SGHNT and CDR2 YYREEE (reference sequence). V gave up 1 base and J gave up 5 bases; unmatched junction bases: 2. The CDR3 runs to 15 residues. CDR3: CASSLIAGGNNEQFF. Written as DNA, the CDR3 is TGTGCCAGCAGCTTGATAGCGGGAGGGAACAATGAGCAGTTCTTC.

The chain employs TRBV10-2 and TRBJ1-1; the match to TRBD1 covers 7 bases. The length of the CDR3 is 13 residues. The J segment lost 0 bases and the V segment lost 10 bases, leaving 5 bases of the junction unmatched. The germline gives CDR1 WSHSY, CDR2 SAAADI. Written as DNA, the CDR3 is TGCGCCACCCAACAGGGGATGAACACTGAAGCTTTCTTT. It yields the protein CATQQGMNTEAFF.

The rearrangement links TRBV4-1 to TRBJ1-5; D might be TRBD1 (6 bases). The CDR3 runs to 15 residues. V lost 3 bases and J 6 bases, leaving 15 bases between the germline ends. Per the germline V gene, CDR1 is MGHRA and CDR2 is YSYEKL. The CDR3 bases are TGCGCCAGCAGCCAGGGAGAGGGGGACCTTCAGCCCCAGCATTTT. As protein: CASSQGEGDLQPQHF.

This chain uses TRBV30 with TRBJ2-7; D ambiguous. The germline V gene encodes CDR1 GTSNPN and CDR2 SVGIG (reference sequence). The CDR3 length is 13 residues. V was trimmed by 4 bases and J by 2 bases, leaving 12 bases between them. The DNA of the CDR3 is TGTGCCTGGACATGGCAGGCTCCCTACGAGCAGTACTTC. Translating it yields CAWTWQAPYEQYF.

The rearrangement uses TRBV18 and TRBJ2-1, with 14 positions matching TRBD2. Per the germline V gene, CDR1 is KGHSH and CDR2 is LQKENI. The V and J ends lost 5 bases and 7 bases, in that order; junction bases with no gene match: 7. The CDR3 length is 16 residues. In nucleotides, the CDR3 is TGTGCCAGCTCAGCGACTAGCGGGAGGGCTGGGAATGAGCAGTTCTTC. Residues: CASSATSGRAGNEQFF.

The V call is TRBV18, the J call TRBJ2-7; D perhaps matches TRBD1 (6 bases). Between the trimmed V and J ends, which lost 5 bases and 1 base, there was a span of 12 bases. The CDR3 is 14 amino acids. Germline V gene sequence: CDR1 KGHSH, CDR2 LQKENI. The CDR3 loop reads CASSNPQGSYEQYF. CDR3 nucleotide sequence: TGTGCCAGCTCAAATCCCCAGGGGTCCTACGAGCAGTACTTC.

The chain has TRBV4-2 and TRBJ2-2; 8 bases are shared with TRBD2. Germline CDR1 reads LGHNA; CDR2 reads YNFKEQ. This CDR3 has 18 residues. Unmatched junction bases numbered 12, after V lost 4 bases and J lost 2 bases. CDR3 amino acids: CASSRSVVAGTNTGELFF. DNA for the CDR3: TGTGCCAGCAGCCGGTCGGTGGTAGCGGGAACCAACACCGGGGAGCTGTTTTTT.

The rearrangement links TRBV6-1 to TRBJ2-1; D is perhaps TRBD1 (5 bases). Between the trimmed V and J ends, which lost 3 bases and 2 bases, there was a span of 5 bases. Per germline, CDR1 MNHNS and CDR2 SASEGT. The CDR3 length is 13 residues. CDR3 residues: CASSDRAYNEQFF. DNA for the CDR3: TGTGCCAGCAGTGACAGGGCCTACAATGAGCAGTTCTTC.

The chain links TRBV27 to TRBJ2-7; D unresolved. The CDR3 covers 13 residues. V was shortened by 6 bases and J by 0 bases, with 9 bases between the two germline ends. Germline loops: CDR1 MNHEY, CDR2 SMNVEV (reference sequence). CDR3 region: CASSFLDSYEQYF. CDR3 in DNA: TGTGCCAGCAGCTTCTTAGACTCCTACGAGCAGTACTTC.

The V gene is TRBV12-5, the J gene TRBJ2-1, with unresolved D. This CDR3 region has 11 residues. CDR1 is LGHNT, CDR2 FRNRAP, per germline. The ends were cut back, 1 base at V and 10 bases at J, with 5 bases in the middle. The CDR3 loop reads CASGLGLEQFF. In DNA, the CDR3 is TGTGCTAGTGGTTTGGGGCTGGAGCAGTTCTTC.

A single count supports this clone. The CDR3 sequence is CASSAWDSDEQYF. The CDR3 coding sequence is TGTGCCAGCAGCGCCTGGGACAGCGACGAGCAGTACTTC. The rearrangement uses TRBV5-4 and TRBJ2-7; 7 positions agree with TRBD1. This CDR3 has 13 residues. Trimming at V came to 4 bases and at J to 5 bases, leaving 6 bases not matched to a gene. The germline gives CDR1 SGHNT, CDR2 YYREEE (reference sequence).

This sequence joins TRBV9 and TRBJ2-7; 9 bases are shared with TRBD2. V dropped 2 bases and J dropped 3; count of bases not matched to a gene: 15. The CDR3 has 18 amino acids. Germline CDR1 reads SGDLS; CDR2 reads YYNGEE. The CDR3 sequence: CASSVGRGAASGNYEQYF. In nucleotides, the CDR3 is TGTGCCAGCAGCGTGGGGAGGGGTGCGGCTAGCGGGAACTACGAGCAGTACTTC.

The J gene is TRBJ2-3, the V gene TRBV5-1; D may be TRBD2 (6 bases). This CDR3 has 15 residues. Trimming cost V 7 bases and J 1 base, with 16 bases left between them. The germline gives CDR1 SGHRS, CDR2 YFSETQ. This CDR3 is CASFRDSGGTDTQYF. The CDR3 region has the DNA TGCGCCAGCTTCCGGGACTCAGGAGGCACAGATACGCAGTATTTT. Drawing the rest from reference TRBV5-1 and TRBJ2-3, the complete variable domain is KAGVTQTPRYLIKTRGQQVTLSCSPISGHRSVSWYQQTPGQGLQFLFEYFSETQRNKGNFPGRFSGRQFSNSRSEMNVSTLELGDSALYLCASFRDSGGTDTQYFGPGTRLTVL.

This chain joins TRBV2 and TRBJ1-2; D might be TRBD1 (5 bases). The CDR3 is 14 residues long. Germline CDR1 reads SNHLY; CDR2 reads FYNNEI. Trimming took off 6 bases at V and 4 bases at J, with 15 bases between the two ends. The DNA for the CDR3 is TGTGCCAGCAGACCCGACAGCTACTCCTATGGCTACACCTTC. It is translated as CASRPDSYSYGYTF.